Below, one T cell receptor (beta chain) is given with its context. Its antigen specificity is not known. It has no much larger one-base neighbor in the sample; base qualities were not kept. This entry is derived from a study of T cells after yellow fever vaccination (dated by TCRdb to 2018 to 2020). With respect to the entire study: The SMART-Seq v4 Ultra Low Input RNA kit was used to prepare libraries from fractions with low cell numbers. To follow T-cell clones before and after primary and booster YFV17D yellow fever vaccination, bulk TCR alpha and beta repertoires were sequenced over time. Two healthy male donors, one aged 18 to 29 and one aged 30 to 40 years, were included in the cohort. Blood samples were taken at several timepoints before and after primary and secondary immunization, and bulk PBMC replicates and cell subsets were isolated. What the work shows at the level of the full study, not this receptor alone: The study included only a couple of donors, which limits how far the findings can be generalized. After the booster, most clones that had expanded after primary vaccination were detected again (nearly 98% of CD4 and around 88% of CD8), suggesting broad maintenance of memory. The secondary T-cell response was weaker than the primary response but faster, peaking on day 5 instead of day 15. Computational filtering was required because FACS-sorted repertoires could contain abundant contaminating clonotypes from the bulk population. A small share of clonotypes was detected in both CD4 and CD8 compartments, with the overlap likely arising from convergent recombination.

What the treatment or condition label conveys for this sample: live attenuated yellow fever vaccine strain. At each blood-draw timepoint, two biological replicates of bulk PBMCs were collected. PBMCs were isolated from peripheral blood using a standard Ficoll-Paque protocol. TriZol was used to extract RNA from bulk PBMCs, from CD4 and CD8 fractions, and from dextramer-positive and dextramer-negative fractions. A distance of 9 bases separates the germline ends of V and J, which lose 5 bases and 7 bases respectively. The germline V gene (reference sequence) gives CDR1 as SEHNR and CDR2 as FQNEAQ. Spanning cysteine to phenylalanine, the CDR3 consists of 11 amino acids. The read is trimmed to its CDR3 DNA, 33 bases read in frame from base 1. Synthesis of TCR cDNA relied on 5'RACE template switching, a step that introduced a universal primer site along with unique molecular identifiers. Priming of cDNA synthesis was performed from both the TCR alpha and TCR beta constant segments. Library amplification used two PCR steps, and the second PCR step added sample barcodes and sequencing adapters. Sequencing of libraries was done on Illumina HiSeq 2500 (2x100 bp) or NovaSeq (2x150 bp). Per the authors' processing: Reads were demultiplexed and collapsed into UMI consensus sequences with MIGEC, and V(D)J alignment was performed with MiXCR. Vaccine-responding clonotypes were identified with edgeR using replicate PBMC samples, with FDR below 0.01 and a log2 fold change above 5 up to day 15 being required. Each bulk clonotype was labeled CD4 or CD8 based on which sequenced repertoire, CD4 or CD8, contained the clonotype at higher abundance. In TCRdb, the public reads were trimmed at Q25 with fastp and aligned with MiXCR, with productive beta chains retained. For every CDR3 protein sequence, its rows merge into one entry that carries the most common genes and DNA. TCRdb's processing, not the study's, gives the V and J calls here. For this sample there are approximately 550,000 distinct CDR3 sequences; 15% to 20% appear just once. Over 11% of the sample belongs to the ten largest clones.

Rearrangement joined TRBV7-9 to TRBJ2-7; the D segment cannot be called with confidence. This clonotype was sampled from a young man who received the YFV17D yellow fever vaccine. The sequencing used PBMCs, collected 15 days after the yellow fever booster vaccination. The DNA is as follows: TGTGCCAGCAGCCCCGGGTGGGAGCAGTACTTC. Its coded protein is CASSPGWEQYF.